This TCR beta chain was retrieved from a study of blood T cell repertoires in COVID-19. About the research overall: T cells, B-cell-depleted T cells, or PBMCs provided the cDNA or gDNA that served as material.

Some clones are missing from TCRdb's copy, which holds only in-frame ones; the method was immunoSEQ multiplex PCR. The table has about 120,000 clones, 85% to 90% seen once. The sample taken for sequencing was peripheral blood. The receptor was isolated from a woman older than 75 with acute or convalescent COVID-19.

The CDR3 coding sequence is TGTGCCAGCTCAACCGGGGGGTTCGGGTTTGATGGCTACACCTTC. Its translation: CASSTGGFGFDGYTF. The genes are TRBV5-8 and TRBJ1-2; possibly TRBD1 for D (5 bases). Per the germline V gene, CDR1 is SGHTS and CDR2 is YDEGEE. Trimming stripped 7 bases from V and 6 bases from J, with 22 bases between. This CDR3 is 15 amino acids long.